This T cell receptor (beta chain) was found in a study of blood T cell repertoires in COVID-19. Study-level background: COVID-19 samples collected from the United States, Italy and Spain covered acute and convalescent phases. PBMCs, B-cell-depleted T cells, or T cells provided the cDNA or gDNA that made up the material.

In the original workflow: Using reference gene primer amplification, nucleated cell counts were estimated. Sequencing used immunoSEQ multiplex PCR; TCRdb keeps in-frame clones, though not all of them. Clone size and the V and J calls come from that table; the DNA yielded D and trimming. The sample lists approximately 120,000 clones, approximately 85% seen once, with roughly 4.9% in the top ten. From germline, CDR1 is SNHLY and CDR2 FYNNEI. V was pared by 6 bases and J by 0 bases, with 12 bases between. CDR3 length: 15 residues. The sequenced material came from peripheral blood. The chain is built from TRBV2 and TRBJ1-5, with a weak D call TRBD1 (5 bases). The clonotype was recovered from a human donor in a cohort sampled during active COVID-19. CDR3 DNA: TGTGCCAGCAGCCGGGACTCTGCTAGCAATCAGCCCCAGCATTTT. This encodes CASSRDSASNQPQHF. The whole variable domain, remainder taken from reference TRBV2 and TRBJ1-5, is EPEVTQTPSHQVTQMGQEVILRCVPISNHLYFYWYRQILGQKVEFLVSFYNNEISEKSEIFDDQFSVERPDGSNFTLKIRSTKLEDSAMYFCASSRDSASNQPQHFGDGTRLSIL.